This T cell receptor (beta chain) was captured in a study of OX40 agonist ivuxolimab in advanced cancers. In terms of the full investigation: The costimulatory receptor OX40 (CD134) was targeted by ivuxolimab, a fully human IgG2 agonistic monoclonal antibody. Intravenous ivuxolimab was administered to patients every 2 weeks at six dose levels: 0.01, 0.1, 0.3, 1.5, 3 and 10 mg/kg. Among the 50 to 55 dose-escalation patients, 19 had hepatocellular carcinoma, about 15 melanoma, 9 renal cell carcinoma and 9 head and neck cancer. In the dose-escalation cohort, more than 75% of patients were male, and the mean age was approximately 60 years, with a range of about 20 to 79. Patients were allowed to have had prior anti-PD-1, anti-PD-L1 or anti-CTLA-4 therapy, and around 43% of the dose-escalation patients had been treated with checkpoint inhibitors. Partial responses occurred in three dose-escalation patients: two with cutaneous melanoma and one with hepatocellular carcinoma. The purpose of peripheral TCRbeta sequencing was to test whether ivuxolimab changed TCR sequence diversity and led to clonal T-cell expansion. The monotherapy dose-escalation portion (N ≈ 56 patients) of the phase I ivuxolimab trial is reported in the paper.

The full study reports these points: At doses of 0.1 to 3.0 mg/kg, clonal expansion of both CD4+ and CD8+ blood T cells was observed from baseline to week 6. In partial responders in the 0.1-3.0 mg/kg groups, normalized peripheral clonal expansion was found to be among the lowest, especially among CD8+ T cells. Low levels of normalized T-cell clonal expansion were also seen in some nonresponding patients. Antigen specificity was not determined for the clonally expanded peripheral T cells. After ivuxolimab, CD8+ T cells had more expanded clones than CD4+ T cells on average.

The trial excluded patients who had a history of autoimmune disease or were on systemic immunosuppression. In every dose cohort, peripheral blood was drawn for TCR sequencing at baseline, cycle 4 day 1, and cycle 7 day 1. Samples were obtained from an open-label, multicenter, first-in-human phase I dose-escalation trial of ivuxolimab. Adults with locally advanced or metastatic melanoma, renal cell, hepatocellular, or head and neck squamous cell carcinoma were enrolled in the trial. CD4+ and CD8+ T cells were sorted separately from peripheral blood before TCR sequencing. In the case of this clone: The antigen it binds to is not known. Base qualities are not recorded, but no much larger clone differs from it by a single base.

Genomic DNA was isolated from the sorted cells so that the TCRbeta CDR3 region could be sequenced. The immunoSEQ Assay was used to sequence the TCRbeta CDR3 regions. TCRdb holds this immuneACCESS table with in-frame rearrangements only. Some clones are missing; in checked studies, unresolved V genes explain under half, and the rest has no known cause. The sample table shows more than 45,000 clones, and roughly 80% are seen once. 2.5% to 4% of the sample comes from the top ten. Sequencing was performed on CD4+ or CD8+ T cells sorted from blood, taken in a trial of the OX40 agonist ivuxolimab. The TCR originated in an adult with an advanced solid tumor such as melanoma, head and neck, liver or kidney cancer.

The DNA sequence is given as TGTGCCAGCAGCTTGAAGGGGACAGGCAGATATCAGCCCCAGCATTTT. It codes for CASSLKGTGRYQPQHF. The V gene is TRBV5-6 and the J gene is TRBJ1-5, with TRBD1 matching 8 junction bases. The germline V end is reduced by 1 base and the J end by 5 bases; junction bases left unmatched: 8. CDR1 and CDR2 are read off the germline V gene as SGHDT and YYEEEE. CDR3 length: 16 amino acids, cysteine to phenylalanine. The only DNA kept is the CDR3, 48 bases in frame from the first base.